This passage covers 19 T cell receptor beta chains from one sample sequenced in a study of blood T cell repertoires in COVID-19. Assay: immunoSEQ multiplex PCR; the TCRdb copy retains only in-frame clones and omits some. The sample contains about 87,000 clones, around 86% of which appear only once. The sequencing input was peripheral blood. The receptors stem from a man in his forties with acute or convalescent COVID-19.

The rearrangement uses TRBV30 and TRBJ1-6; weak D call: TRBD1 (6 bases). This CDR3 comprises 14 residues. Germline V gene sequence: CDR1 GTSNPN, CDR2 SVGIG (reference sequence). V dropped 2 bases and J dropped 9 bases, with 14 bases sitting between them. Here the CDR3 reads CAWSSGTIGSPLHF. The CDR3 DNA follows: TGTGCCTGGAGTTCCGGGACAATTGGTTCACCCCTCCACTTT.

The rearrangement joins TRBV9 to TRBJ2-3; a possible D gene is TRBD2 (6 bases). Germline-derived CDR1 and CDR2 are SGDLS and YYNGEE. This CDR3 spans 15 amino acids. Trimming removed 4 bases at V and 1 base at J, with 13 bases between. This CDR3 is CASSLRPSGTDTQYF. The DNA for the CDR3 is TGTGCCAGCAGCTTGCGCCCTAGCGGCACAGATACGCAGTATTTT.

This chain joins TRBV10-3 and TRBJ1-1; 7 bases map to TRBD1. In germline, CDR1 is ENHRY, CDR2 SYGVKD. V lost 3 bases, J lost 4 bases, and 8 bases stayed unmatched. The CDR3 length is 15 residues. Written as DNA, the CDR3 is TGTGCCATCAGTGATACATACAGGGGCGGCACTGAAGCTTTCTTT. This codes for CAISDTYRGGTEAFF.

This clone is a singleton in its sample. The V gene is TRBV5-4, the J gene TRBJ1-1; 7 bases are a match to TRBD1. CDR3 length: 14 residues. CDR1 and CDR2 (germline): SGHNT, YYREEE (reference sequence). V lost 1 base and J lost 7; bases outside the gene matches: 7. CDR3 sequence: CASSLKGQPFEAFF. The DNA of the CDR3 is TGTGCCAGCAGCTTGAAGGGACAGCCCTTTGAAGCTTTCTTT.

The chain uses TRBV30 and TRBJ2-2, with TRBD2 identical over 11 bases. Germline V gene data show CDR1 as GTSNPN and CDR2 as SVGIG (reference sequence). The CDR3 consists of 13 residues. The ends lost 3 bases at V and 7 bases at J; junction bases unmatched: 1. The CDR3 sequence: CAWRGLADGELFF. DNA of the CDR3: TGTGCCTGGAGGGGACTAGCGGACGGGGAGCTGTTTTTT. Full variable domain (rest looked up from reference TRBV30 and TRBJ2-2): SQTIHQWPATLVQPVGSPLSLECTVEGTSNPNLYWYRQAAGRGLQLLFYSVGIGQISSEVPQNLSASRPQDRQFILSSKKLLLSDSGFYLCAWRGLADGELFFGEGSRLTVL.

The chain combines TRBV30 with TRBJ1-4; perhaps TRBD1 as D (6 bases). This CDR3 is built from 13 residues. The germline gives CDR1 GTSNPN, CDR2 SVGIG (reference sequence). Trimming cost V 5 bases and J 8 bases, with 15 bases left between them. CDR3 sequence (DNA): TGTGCCTGGCAACGGGACACCCGCGAAAAACTGTTTTTT. It codes for CAWQRDTREKLFF.

This clone was recorded once. The chain has TRBV30 and TRBJ2-1, with 14 bases lining up with TRBD2. The length of the CDR3 is 17 residues. CDR1 is GTSNPN and CDR2 is SVGIG in the germline V gene (reference sequence). V was clipped by 1 base and J by 4 bases; unmatched bases: 6. CDR3: CAWSEGLAGVRYNEQFF. The DNA for the CDR3 is TGTGCCTGGAGTGAGGGACTAGCGGGAGTACGTTACAATGAGCAGTTCTTC.

The gene calls are TRBV7-2 and TRBJ1-3, with a weak D call TRBD1 (5 bases). Germline V lookup: CDR1 SGHTA, CDR2 FQGNSA. CDR3 size: 17 residues. The V gene lost 5 bases and the J gene lost 4 bases, with 21 bases spanning the gap. The CDR3 sequence is CASSENTTAGQGNTIYF. The CDR3 coding sequence is TGTGCCAGCAGCGAAAATACGACGGCAGGACAAGGAAACACCATATATTTT.

This sequence joins TRBV4-2 and TRBJ2-7, with 10 nucleotides matching TRBD2. V gave up 0 bases and J gave up 0 bases; unmatched junction bases: 8. Germline values: CDR1 LGHNA, CDR2 YNFKEQ. This CDR3 spans 18 amino acids. CDR3 coding DNA: TGTGCCAGCAGCCAAGAAGGTACTAGCGGGGTGAGCTCCTACGAGCAGTACTTC. Translating it yields CASSQEGTSGVSSYEQYF.

The CDR3 region is CASSQDRDTDSPLHF. CDR3 nucleotide sequence: TGTGCCAGCAGCCAAGACCGGGACACGGATTCACCCCTCCACTTT. V gene TRBV4-2 combines with J gene TRBJ1-6; D might be TRBD1 (6 bases). Germline V gene lookup returns CDR1 LGHNA and CDR2 YNFKEQ. The germline V and J ends were trimmed by 0 bases and 8 bases, with 11 bases remaining between them. This CDR3 comprises 15 residues.

The V call is TRBV2, the J call TRBJ2-1; 14 positions agree with TRBD2. The CDR3 is made up of 16 amino acids. V lost 4 bases and J lost 8; bases outside the gene matches: 7. Germline V lookup: CDR1 SNHLY, CDR2 FYNNEI. The CDR3 nucleotides are TGTGCCAGCAGTGGGGGGACTAGCGGGAGAGGGCATGAGCAGTTCTTC. Its translation: CASSGGTSGRGHEQFF.

The chain joins TRBV15 to TRBJ1-2; D is possibly TRBD1 (5 bases). The CDR3 has 15 residues. Germline CDR1 and CDR2: LNHNV and YYDKDF (reference sequence). V shed 5 bases and J shed 1 base, with 14 bases lying between them. For the CDR3, the DNA is TGTGCCACCAGCTCCTTGGGGCAGGGTAACTATGGCTACACCTTC. Residues: CATSSLGQGNYGYTF. Complete variable domain (other parts from reference TRBV15 and TRBJ1-2): DAMVIQNPRYQVTQFGKPVTLSCSQTLNHNVMYWYQQKSSQAPKLLFHYYDKDFNNEADTPDNFQSRRPNTSFCFLDIRSPGLGDTAMYLCATSSLGQGNYGYTFGSGTRLTVV.

The chain couples TRBV4-3 to TRBJ2-7, with D unclear. CDR1 and CDR2 (germline): LGHNA, YSLEER. The CDR3 covers 14 residues. Between the trimmed V and J ends, which lost 0 bases and 0 bases, there was a span of 6 bases. CDR3 in amino acids: CASSQEIGSYEQYF. CDR3 DNA sequence: TGCGCCAGCAGCCAAGAAATCGGCTCCTACGAGCAGTACTTC.

This chain joins TRBV7-2 and TRBJ2-1; 13 bases agree with TRBD2. This CDR3 is built from 17 residues. Per the germline V gene, CDR1 is SGHTA and CDR2 is FQGNSA. V lost 5 bases to trimming and J lost 4 bases; unmatched junction nucleotides: 8. Here the CDR3 reads CASSLGTSGKRYNEQFF. In nucleotides, the CDR3 is TGTGCCAGCAGCCTCGGGACTAGCGGGAAGCGATACAATGAGCAGTTCTTC.

V is TRBV29-1 and J is TRBJ2-3, with 8 bases lining up with TRBD1. The CDR3 is 13 amino acids. Trimming at V came to 7 bases and at J to 1 base, leaving 4 bases not matched to a gene. The germline CDR1 and CDR2 sequences are SQVTM and ANQGSEA. The CDR3 bases are TGCAGCGCAAAACAGGGGGGCACAGATACGCAGTATTTT. This codes for CSAKQGGTDTQYF.

V usage is TRBV7-3 and J usage is TRBJ2-1, with 8 bases matching TRBD2. In germline, CDR1 is SGHTA, CDR2 FQGTGA. J was trimmed by 4 bases and V by 7 bases; bases with no gene match: 6. This CDR3 spans 14 amino acids. CDR3 sequence reads: CASTQGLDYNEQFF. The CDR3 region has the DNA TGTGCCAGCACCCAGGGACTAGATTACAATGAGCAGTTCTTC.

V gene TRBV30 combines with J gene TRBJ2-3; D call uncertain. Germline CDR1 GTSNPN, CDR2 SVGIG (reference sequence). Trimming took off 7 bases at V and 2 bases at J, with 13 bases between the two ends. This CDR3 has 13 residues. In nucleotides, the CDR3 is TGTGCCTACCCTAGTTCCTCCACAGATACGCAGTATTTT. This gives the protein CAYPSSSTDTQYF.

V usage is TRBV9 and J usage is TRBJ1-4; no reliable D call. Trimming stripped 7 bases from V and 4 bases from J, with 14 bases between. Per germline, CDR1 SGDLS and CDR2 YYNGEE. This CDR3 spans 14 amino acids. The CDR3, as DNA: TGTGCCAGCGGCGGAGGATCTCATAATGAAAAACTGTTTTTT. Its protein product is CASGGGSHNEKLFF.

The chain couples TRBV4-2 to TRBJ2-2; TRBD2 matches 8 bases. CDR1 and CDR2 (germline): LGHNA, YNFKEQ. The CDR3 runs to 15 residues. The V gene end was trimmed by 1 base and the J gene end by 7 bases; junction bases not matched to a gene: 5. This CDR3 is CASSQARSGSGELFF. As DNA, the CDR3 is TGTGCCAGCAGCCAAGCTCGCAGCGGGAGCGGGGAGCTGTTTTTT.